The 8 T cell receptor beta chains listed next were all sequenced from one sample in a study of human T cells and chemical hapten exposure. MiXCR, applied by TCRdb to the RACE reads, yields one record per CDR3 protein. The sample contains over 300,000 distinct CDR3 sequences, 5.1% of which appear only once. Time point described: pre-sensitization, week 0. The treatment: therapeutic diphenylcyclopropenone sensitization with weekly scalp DPC. The starting material was whole blood, obtained in connection with sensitization to the hapten diphenylcyclopropenone (DPC). All receptors derive from a woman in her fifties or sixties with alopecia areata. Some clones in this sample may be carry-over from other donors' samples.

This clonotype was observed many times. The rearrangement joins TRBV5-1 to TRBJ1-2; D gene uncertain. V lost 4 bases, J lost 0 bases, and 10 bases lay in between. The germline gives CDR1 SGHRS, CDR2 YFSETQ. This CDR3 comprises 14 residues. The CDR3 nucleotides read TGCGCCAGCAGCAAGAACACCCCTAACTATGGCTACACCTTC. It encodes CASSKNTPNYGYTF.

Only a few counts were recorded for this clonotype. This chain connects TRBV7-2 to TRBJ1-1; weak D call: TRBD1 (6 bases). Trimming removed 6 bases from V and 4 bases from J, with 18 bases in between. The CDR3 length is 15 residues. Germline-derived CDR1 and CDR2 are SGHTA and FQGNSA. The CDR3 nucleotides read TGTGCCAGCAGTCAACGAGGGGGTGTGGGCACTGAAGCTTTCTTT. Translated, it gives CASSQRGGVGTEAFF.

This clonotype was seen ten or more times. The chain combines TRBV28 with TRBJ2-2, with 13 bases that match TRBD2. Per germline, CDR1 MDHEN and CDR2 SYDVKM. With 5 bases clipped from V and 3 bases from J, the junction kept 12 bases outside the gene matches. The length of the CDR3 is 19 residues. Here the CDR3 DNA reads TGTGCCAGCAGTCCCCTGGGACTAGCGGGAACATCGGACACCGGGGAGCTGTTTTTT. It translates to CASSPLGLAGTSDTGELFF.

This clonotype was seen repeatedly, ten times or more. This chain links TRBV4-1 with TRBJ2-6; D is ambiguous. Trimming took off 0 bases at V and 11 bases at J, with 8 bases between the two ends. The CDR3 spans 13 residues. From germline, CDR1 is MGHRA and CDR2 YSYEKL. The CDR3 nucleotides are TGCGCCAGCAGCCAAGATCGGTTGGACGTCCTGACTTTC. Its translation: CASSQDRLDVLTF.

Only a few counts were recorded for this clonotype. The V and J genes are TRBV23-1 and TRBJ2-7; D might be TRBD2 (6 bases). TRBV23-1 is an ORF; its function is uncertain. The V end lost 3 bases, the J end lost 2 bases, and 17 bases lay between the germline ends. This CDR3 has 16 amino acids. This CDR3 reads CASSHWSGTAPYEQYF. For the CDR3, the DNA is TGCGCCAGCAGTCATTGGTCCGGGACTGCCCCCTACGAGCAGTACTTC.

This clonotype showed up just a few times. The rearrangement joins TRBV5-1 to TRBJ2-5; D ambiguous. The CDR3 sequence is 11 residues long. V was shortened by 7 bases and J by 3 bases, with 7 bases between the two germline ends. The germline V gene has CDR1 SGHRS and CDR2 YFSETQ. The CDR3 sequence: CASLDEETQYF. The CDR3, as DNA: TGCGCCAGCTTAGATGAAGAGACCCAGTACTTC.

The table lists this clonotype with many counts. V usage is TRBV2 and J usage is TRBJ2-1; 7 bases are a match to TRBD1. The V gene end was trimmed by 2 bases and the J gene end by 5 bases; junction bases not matched to a gene: 9. The CDR3 extends over 16 amino acids. From germline, CDR1 is SNHLY and CDR2 FYNNEI. In nucleotides, the CDR3 is TGTGCCAGCAGTGAAAGGGGACAGAGGACTCACAATGAGCAGTTCTTC. This encodes CASSERGQRTHNEQFF. Full variable domain (rest looked up from reference TRBV2 and TRBJ2-1): EPEVTQTPSHQVTQMGQEVILRCVPISNHLYFYWYRQILGQKVEFLVSFYNNEISEKSEIFDDQFSVERPDGSNFTLKIRSTKLEDSAMYFCASSERGQRTHNEQFFGPGTRLTVL.

This clonotype has ten or more counts. The genes are TRBV18 and TRBJ2-1; TRBD2 matches at 12 bases. This CDR3 is built from 18 residues. Germline values: CDR1 KGHSH, CDR2 LQKENI. With 2 bases clipped from V and 0 bases from J, the junction kept 5 bases outside the gene matches. CDR3 in amino acids: CASSPGTSGQSSYNEQFF. CDR3 DNA: TGTGCCAGCTCACCAGGGACTAGCGGGCAGAGCTCCTACAATGAGCAGTTCTTC.